The 19 T cell receptor beta chains given below trace back to one sample, sequenced in a study of PD-1 blockade in classical Hodgkin lymphoma. Time point noted: newly diagnosed, previously untreated cHL patient sample. Assay used: immunoSEQ multiplex PCR; TCRdb lists only in-frame clones, some missing. The repertoire holds under 80,000 clones, with roughly 92% as singletons. Material: peripheral blood mononuclear cells (PBMCs). The receptors were sampled from a human donor with classical Hodgkin lymphoma.

The chain combines TRBV9 with TRBJ2-7, with TRBD1 identical over 9 bases. CDR1 and CDR2 (germline): SGDLS, YYNGEE. This CDR3 is 14 amino acids long. The V segment lost 7 bases and the J segment 3 bases; nucleotides outside the gene matches: 8. The CDR3 region has the DNA TGTGCCAGCGCCAGACAGGGGGTGAACTACGAGCAGTACTTC. The encoded protein is CASARQGVNYEQYF.

The chain links TRBV29-1 to TRBJ2-5, with 7 positions matching TRBD1. Germline CDR1 and CDR2: SQVTM and ANQGSEA. The CDR3 is 11 amino acids. Losses at the gene ends were 7 bases for V and 5 bases for J; bases not matched to a gene: 4. The CDR3 DNA reads TGCAGCGCGGACAGGTGGGAGACCCAGTACTTC. This gives the protein CSADRWETQYF.

This sequence joins TRBV15 and TRBJ2-6; D might be TRBD1 (6 bases). The CDR3 has 16 residues. The V end was cut by 4 bases, the J end by 0 bases, with 10 bases between. Germline V lookup: CDR1 LNHNV, CDR2 YYDKDF (reference sequence). The CDR3: CATSINRDSGANVLTF. CDR3 DNA: TGTGCCACCAGCATAAACAGGGACTCTGGGGCCAACGTCCTGACTTTC.

The V call is TRBV4-1, the J call TRBJ2-5; 7 nucleotides match TRBD2. Trimming at V came to 4 bases and at J to 5 bases, leaving 16 bases not matched to a gene. The CDR3 loop spans 17 amino acids. Looked up from germline, CDR1 is MGHRA and CDR2 is YSYEKL. The DNA of the CDR3 is TGCGCCAGCAGCCGTTTCCTAGCGGCCAGTGGGTGGGAGACCCAGTACTTC. Protein sequence: CASSRFLAASGWETQYF.

This clone occurred once. This chain links TRBV11-2 with TRBJ2-7, with D unresolved. This CDR3 is 15 amino acids long. The V end was cut by 5 bases, the J end by 9 bases, with 23 bases between. Germline loops: CDR1 SGHAT, CDR2 FQNNGV. The CDR3 sequence: CASSAEGIRRVRQYF. CDR3 DNA: TGTGCCAGCAGCGCAGAAGGGATCCGGAGAGTAAGGCAGTACTTC. Combining the CDR3 with reference TRBV11-2 and TRBJ2-7 gives the whole variable domain EAGVAQSPRYKIIEKRQSVAFWCNPISGHATLYWYQQILGQGPKLLIQFQNNGVVDDSQLPKDRFSAERLKGVDSTLKIQPAKLEDSAVYLCASSAEGIRRVRQYFGPGTRLTVT.

This clone was detected only once. CDR3 in amino acids: CAISADRAPYGYTF. For the CDR3, the DNA is TGTGCCATCAGTGCTGACAGGGCACCCTATGGCTACACCTTC. The rearrangement links TRBV10-3 to TRBJ1-2, with 7 bases identical to TRBD1. The CDR3 extends over 14 amino acids. CDR1 and CDR2 (germline): ENHRY, SYGVKD. V lost 4 bases and J lost 4; bases outside the gene matches: 6.

This chain joins TRBV13 and TRBJ2-5; the D gene is possibly TRBD2 (6 bases). The germline gives CDR1 PRHDT, CDR2 FYEKMQ (reference sequence). This CDR3 spans 15 amino acids. Trimming pared 1 base from V and 7 bases from J, leaving 16 bases between. CDR3 sequence (DNA): TGTGCCAGCAGCTTAGAAGGCAGCCTGGGAGGGACCCAGTACTTC. Its translation is CASSLEGSLGGTQYF.

This chain links TRBV6-6 with TRBJ1-1; no reliable D call. The CDR3 spans 14 residues. Germline values: CDR1 MNHNY, CDR2 SVGAGI (reference sequence). The V gene lost 1 base and the J gene lost 0 bases, with 6 bases spanning the gap. The CDR3 loop is CASSYLAVNTEAFF. In DNA form, the CDR3 reads TGTGCCAGCAGTTACTTAGCTGTGAACACTGAAGCTTTCTTT.

This clone has a single count. The CDR3 protein is CASTLERGETQYF. In nucleotides, the CDR3 is TGCGCCAGCACCTTAGAGAGGGGAGAGACCCAGTACTTC. The V gene is TRBV5-1, the J gene TRBJ2-5; either TRBD1 or TRBD2 may supply D (5 bases each). This CDR3 region has 13 residues. The V gene's germline CDR1 is SGHRS and CDR2 YFSETQ. Trimming left V 6 bases short and J 4 bases short, with 13 bases between.

The V call is TRBV7-9, the J call TRBJ1-2; D call uncertain. The CDR3 sequence is 13 residues long. V was shortened by 5 bases and J by 4 bases, with 11 bases between the two germline ends. CDR1 and CDR2 from the germline V gene are SEHNR and FQNEAQ (reference sequence). The CDR3 sequence is CASSKTQTYGYTF. As DNA, the CDR3 is TGTGCCAGCAGCAAGACTCAGACCTATGGCTACACCTTC.

The chain is built from TRBV27 and TRBJ1-1; D gene ambiguous. Trimming removed 4 bases at V and 1 base at J, with 10 bases between. The CDR3 is 14 residues long. Per germline, CDR1 MNHEY and CDR2 SMNVEV (reference sequence). CDR3 DNA sequence: TGTGCCAGCAGTTCTCCGGACGGGAACACTGAAGCTTTCTTT. Residues: CASSSPDGNTEAFF.

The V gene is TRBV10-2, the J gene TRBJ1-2; D is possibly TRBD1 (5 bases). The CDR3 is 12 residues long. Germline lookup yields CDR1 WSHSY and CDR2 SAAADI. V gave up 8 bases and J gave up 2 bases, with 9 bases separating them. The CDR3 bases are TGCGCCAGCTTTCGGGGGAACTATGGCTACACCTTC. It encodes CASFRGNYGYTF.

This chain connects TRBV6-5 to TRBJ1-2, with D possibly TRBD1 on 5 matching bases. CDR1 and CDR2 (germline): MNHEY, SVGAGI. Between the trimmed V and J ends, which lost 10 bases and 3 bases, there was a span of 15 bases. The CDR3 covers 13 residues. As DNA, the CDR3 is TGTGCCATCAGGAGGGAAGGGGACTATGGCTACACCTTC. It codes for CAIRREGDYGYTF.

The chain couples TRBV19 to TRBJ1-2; unclear D gene. CDR3 length equals 11 residues. The germline CDR1 and CDR2 sequences are LNHDA and SQIVND (reference sequence). Trimming took 6 bases from V and 7 from J, leaving 9 bases between them. The CDR3 is CASRGPVGYTF. The CDR3 DNA is TGTGCCAGTAGAGGACCGGTTGGCTACACCTTC.

The gene calls are TRBV5-6 and TRBJ1-2; 8 nucleotides agree with TRBD1. The CDR3 has 15 amino acids. The germline CDR1 and CDR2 sequences are SGHDT and YYEEEE. J lost 6 bases, V lost 0 bases, and 7 bases had no gene match. The CDR3 DNA sequence: TGTGCCAGCAGCTTGGGTTGGACAGGGCCCCATGGCTACACCTTC. Its protein product is CASSLGWTGPHGYTF.

The V gene is TRBV6-1, the J gene TRBJ1-1; D not resolved. There are 13 residues in the CDR3. With 2 bases removed from V and 3 bases from J, the gap between germline ends came to 7 bases. Germline CDR1 is MNHNS and CDR2 is SASEGT. CDR3 in DNA: TGTGCCAGCAGTGAATTTGAAGACACTGAAGCTTTCTTT. It specifies CASSEFEDTEAFF.

This chain uses TRBV9 with TRBJ1-3; tentatively, D is TRBD1 (5 bases). V lost 1 base and J lost 1, with 9 bases in between. Germline CDR1 and CDR2: SGDLS and YYNGEE. CDR3 length equals 15 residues. CDR3 coding DNA: TGTGCCAGCAGCGTAACCGGGGGTTCTGGAAACACCATATATTTT. This gives the protein CASSVTGGSGNTIYF.

J is TRBJ2-7 and V is TRBV5-5; 10 bases are a match to TRBD2. The ends lost 2 bases at V and 7 bases at J; junction bases unmatched: 6. This CDR3 is built from 14 residues. CDR1 is SGHKS and CDR2 is YYEKEE in the germline V gene (reference sequence). CDR3 DNA: TGTGCCAGCAGCTTAGCGGGGGGGCCTCGTGAGCAGTACTTC. Its translation: CASSLAGGPREQYF.

The V call is TRBV19, the J call TRBJ2-1; 8 bases line up with TRBD2. CDR1 is LNHDA, CDR2 SQIVND, per germline (reference sequence). This CDR3 comprises 14 residues. J gave up 8 bases and V 7 bases, and 10 bases lay outside the gene matches. CDR3 amino acids: CASNRASGGHEQFF. The CDR3 DNA reads TGTGCCAGTAACAGAGCCAGCGGGGGTCATGAGCAGTTCTTC.